This section outlines one TCR beta chain sequence together with its context. Amplification by 5'RACE using constant-segment primers produced TCR alpha and TCR beta cDNA libraries that carried sample barcodes and UMIs. Via MiXCR, TCRdb re-called the 5' RACE reads, giving one row per CDR3 protein. In the table there are 450,000 or so distinct CDR3 sequences, around 18% of which are singletons. The data belong to a study of T-cell memory formation after mild COVID-19. Study background: Largely donor-specific sequence clusters came from a couple of donors.

This CDR3 comprises 17 residues. The germline V gene has CDR1 SGHRS and CDR2 YFSETQ. Trimming took off 2 bases at V and 0 bases at J, with 15 bases between the two ends. Sequencing was done on a sample of PBMCs or a T cell subset sorted from them (not recorded which). This TCR was recovered from an adult woman who had mild COVID-19 (a few samples of this study predate the infection). Cell type and time point are not known. The chain joins TRBV5-1 to TRBJ1-5; no clear D. The CDR3 DNA follows: TGCGCCAGCAGCTTTGGCAGTCAGACCGATAGCAATCAGCCCCAGCATTTT. This codes for CASSFGSQTDSNQPQHF. The full variable domain, in which reference TRBV5-1 and TRBJ1-5 provide the parts outside the CDR3, is KAGVTQTPRYLIKTRGQQVTLSCSPISGHRSVSWYQQTPGQGLQFLFEYFSETQRNKGNFPGRFSGRQFSNSRSEMNVSTLELGDSALYLCASSFGSQTDSNQPQHFGDGTRLSIL.